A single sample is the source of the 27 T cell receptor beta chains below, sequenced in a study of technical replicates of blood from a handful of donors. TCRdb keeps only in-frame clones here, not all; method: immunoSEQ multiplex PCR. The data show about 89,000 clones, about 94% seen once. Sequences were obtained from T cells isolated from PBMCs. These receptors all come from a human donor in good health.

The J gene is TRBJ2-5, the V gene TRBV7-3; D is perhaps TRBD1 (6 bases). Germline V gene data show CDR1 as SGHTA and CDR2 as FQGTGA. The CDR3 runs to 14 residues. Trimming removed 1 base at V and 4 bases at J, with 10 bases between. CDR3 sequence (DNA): TGTGCCAGCAGCTTAAGCGTCAGGGGAGAGACCCAGTACTTC. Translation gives CASSLSVRGETQYF.

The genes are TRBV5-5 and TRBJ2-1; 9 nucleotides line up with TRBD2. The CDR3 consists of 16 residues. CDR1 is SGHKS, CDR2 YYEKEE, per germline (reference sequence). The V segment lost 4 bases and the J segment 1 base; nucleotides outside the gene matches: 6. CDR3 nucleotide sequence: TGTGCCAGCAGCGGGACGGGACTAGCTTCCTACAATGAGCAGTTCTTC. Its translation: CASSGTGLASYNEQFF.

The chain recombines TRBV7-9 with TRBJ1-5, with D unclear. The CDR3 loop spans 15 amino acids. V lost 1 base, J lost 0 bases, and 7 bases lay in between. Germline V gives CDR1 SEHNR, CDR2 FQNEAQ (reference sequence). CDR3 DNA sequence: TGTGCCAGCAGCTTAGGCGGAGATAGCAATCAGCCCCAGCATTTT. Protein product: CASSLGGDSNQPQHF.

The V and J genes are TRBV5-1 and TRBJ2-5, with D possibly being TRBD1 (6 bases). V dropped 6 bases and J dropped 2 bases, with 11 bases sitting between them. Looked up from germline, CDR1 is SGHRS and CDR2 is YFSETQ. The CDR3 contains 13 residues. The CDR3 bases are TGCGCCAGCACCCGGACAGCACAAGAGACCCAGTACTTC. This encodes CASTRTAQETQYF.

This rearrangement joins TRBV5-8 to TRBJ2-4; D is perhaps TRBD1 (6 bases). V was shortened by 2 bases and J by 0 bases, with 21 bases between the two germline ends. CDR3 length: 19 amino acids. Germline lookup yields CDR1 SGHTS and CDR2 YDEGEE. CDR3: CASSFGPPGHRLAKNIQYF. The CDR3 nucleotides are TGTGCCAGCAGCTTCGGACCCCCGGGACACCGACTAGCCAAAAACATTCAGTACTTC.

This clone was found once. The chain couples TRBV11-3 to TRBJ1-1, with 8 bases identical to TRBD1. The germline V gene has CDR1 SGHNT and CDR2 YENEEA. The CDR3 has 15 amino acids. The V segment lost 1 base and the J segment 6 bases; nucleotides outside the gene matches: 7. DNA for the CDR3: TGTGCCAGCAGCTTAGGGGGACAGGATAGAGCTGAAGCTTTCTTT. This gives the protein CASSLGGQDRAEAFF.

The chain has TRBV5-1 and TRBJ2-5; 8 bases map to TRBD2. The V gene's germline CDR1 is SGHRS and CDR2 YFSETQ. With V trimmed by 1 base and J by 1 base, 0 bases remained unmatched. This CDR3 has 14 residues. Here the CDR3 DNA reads TGCGCCAGCAGCTTGACTAGCGGCCAAGAGACCCAGTACTTC. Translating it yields CASSLTSGQETQYF.

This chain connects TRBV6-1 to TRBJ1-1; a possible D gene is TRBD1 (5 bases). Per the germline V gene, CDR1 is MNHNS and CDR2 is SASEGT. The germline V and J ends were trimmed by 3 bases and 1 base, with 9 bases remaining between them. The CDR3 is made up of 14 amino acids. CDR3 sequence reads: CASSDLDTNTEAFF. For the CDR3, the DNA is TGTGCCAGCAGTGATTTGGACACGAACACTGAAGCTTTCTTT.

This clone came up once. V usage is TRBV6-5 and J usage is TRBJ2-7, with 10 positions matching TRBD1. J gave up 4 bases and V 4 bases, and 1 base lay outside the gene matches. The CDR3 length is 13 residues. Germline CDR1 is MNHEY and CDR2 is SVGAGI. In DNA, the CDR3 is TGTGCCAGCAGTTGGGGACAGGGGTACGAGCAGTACTTC. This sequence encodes CASSWGQGYEQYF.

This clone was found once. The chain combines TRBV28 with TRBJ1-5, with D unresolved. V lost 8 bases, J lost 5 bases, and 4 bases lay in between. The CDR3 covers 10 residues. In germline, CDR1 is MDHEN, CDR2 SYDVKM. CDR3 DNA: TGTGCCAGCGGCCATCAGCCCCAGCATTTT. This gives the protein CASGHQPQHF.

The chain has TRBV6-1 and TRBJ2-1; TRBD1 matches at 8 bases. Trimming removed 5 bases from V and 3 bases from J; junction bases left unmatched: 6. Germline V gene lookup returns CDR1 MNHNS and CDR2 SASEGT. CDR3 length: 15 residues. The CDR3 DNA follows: TGTGCCAGCAGTAGCCGACAGGGGAACTACAATGAGCAGTTCTTC. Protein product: CASSSRQGNYNEQFF.

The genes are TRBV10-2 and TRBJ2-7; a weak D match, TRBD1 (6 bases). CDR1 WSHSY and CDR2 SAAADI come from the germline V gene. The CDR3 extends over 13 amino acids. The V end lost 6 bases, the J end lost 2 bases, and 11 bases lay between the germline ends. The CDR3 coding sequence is TGCGCCAGCAGCCGACAGGATACCTACGAGCAGTACTTC. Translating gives CASSRQDTYEQYF.

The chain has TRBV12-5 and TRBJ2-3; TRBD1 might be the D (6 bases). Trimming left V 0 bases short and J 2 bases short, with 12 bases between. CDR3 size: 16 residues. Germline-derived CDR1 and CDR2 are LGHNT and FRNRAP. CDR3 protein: CASGLVLHRDTDTQYF. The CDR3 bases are TGTGCTAGTGGTTTGGTACTGCACAGGGACACAGATACGCAGTATTTT.

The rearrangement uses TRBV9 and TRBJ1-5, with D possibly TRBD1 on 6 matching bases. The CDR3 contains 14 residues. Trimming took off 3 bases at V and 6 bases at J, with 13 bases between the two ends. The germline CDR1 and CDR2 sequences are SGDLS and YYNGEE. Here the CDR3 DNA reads TGTGCCAGCAGCGCGGGGGGCTTAGGTCAGCCCCAGCATTTT. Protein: CASSAGGLGQPQHF.

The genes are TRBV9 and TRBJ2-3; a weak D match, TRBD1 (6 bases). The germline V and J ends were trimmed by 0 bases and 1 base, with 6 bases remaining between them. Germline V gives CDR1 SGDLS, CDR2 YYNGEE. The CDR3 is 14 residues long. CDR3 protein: CASSVDRGTDTQYF. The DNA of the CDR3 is TGTGCCAGCAGCGTAGACAGGGGCACAGATACGCAGTATTTT.

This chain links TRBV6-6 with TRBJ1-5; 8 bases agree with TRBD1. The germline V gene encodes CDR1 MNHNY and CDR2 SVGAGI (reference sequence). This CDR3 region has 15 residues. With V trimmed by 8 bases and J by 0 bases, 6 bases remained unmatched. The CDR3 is CASGQGPLSNQPQHF. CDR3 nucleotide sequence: TGTGCCAGCGGACAGGGACCCCTTAGCAATCAGCCCCAGCATTTT.

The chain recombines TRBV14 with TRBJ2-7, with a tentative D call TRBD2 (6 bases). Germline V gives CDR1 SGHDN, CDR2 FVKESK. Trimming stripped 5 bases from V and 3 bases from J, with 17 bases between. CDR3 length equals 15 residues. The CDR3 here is CASSEFPGLFYEQYF. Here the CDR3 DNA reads TGTGCCAGCAGCGAGTTCCCGGGACTTTTCTACGAGCAGTACTTC.

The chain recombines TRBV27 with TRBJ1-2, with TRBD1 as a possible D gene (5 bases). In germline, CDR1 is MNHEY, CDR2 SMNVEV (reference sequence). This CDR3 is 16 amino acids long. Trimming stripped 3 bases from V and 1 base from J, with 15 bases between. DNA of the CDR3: TGTGCCAGCAGTTTTCAGGGCCGCGTGCGTAACTATGGCTACACCTTC. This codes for CASSFQGRVRNYGYTF.

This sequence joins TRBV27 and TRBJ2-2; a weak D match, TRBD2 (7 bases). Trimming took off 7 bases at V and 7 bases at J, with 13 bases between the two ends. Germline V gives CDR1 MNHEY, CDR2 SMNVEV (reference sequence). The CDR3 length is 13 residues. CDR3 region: CASKGGAGGELFF. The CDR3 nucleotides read TGTGCCAGCAAGGGGGGGGCCGGCGGGGAGCTGTTTTTT.

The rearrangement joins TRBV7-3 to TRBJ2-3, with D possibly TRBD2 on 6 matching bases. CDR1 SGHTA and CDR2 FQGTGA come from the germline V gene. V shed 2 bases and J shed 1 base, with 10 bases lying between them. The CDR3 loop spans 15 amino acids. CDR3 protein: CASSLPSSGTDTQYF. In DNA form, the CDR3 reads TGTGCCAGCAGCTTACCTTCTAGCGGCACAGATACGCAGTATTTT.

Here the CDR3 DNA reads TGTGCCAGCAGCTTGGACAGGCACTACGAGCAGTACTTC. The encoded protein is CASSLDRHYEQYF. The V and J genes are TRBV7-8 and TRBJ2-7, with 7 bases lining up with TRBD1. This CDR3 spans 13 amino acids. V was clipped by 3 bases and J by 3 bases; unmatched bases: 2. The germline CDR1 and CDR2 sequences are SGHVS and FQNEAQ.

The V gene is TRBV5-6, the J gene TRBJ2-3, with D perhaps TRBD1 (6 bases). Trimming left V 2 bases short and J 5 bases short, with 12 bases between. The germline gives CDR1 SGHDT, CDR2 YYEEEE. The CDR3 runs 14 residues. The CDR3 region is CASSFRGSGDTQYF. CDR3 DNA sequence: TGTGCCAGCAGCTTTAGGGGGAGCGGAGATACGCAGTATTTT. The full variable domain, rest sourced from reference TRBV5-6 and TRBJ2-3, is DAGVTQSPTHLIKTRGQQVTLRCSPKSGHDTVSWYQQALGQGPQFIFQYYEEEERQRGNFPDRFSGHQFPNYSSELNVNALLLGDSALYLCASSFRGSGDTQYFGPGTRLTVL.

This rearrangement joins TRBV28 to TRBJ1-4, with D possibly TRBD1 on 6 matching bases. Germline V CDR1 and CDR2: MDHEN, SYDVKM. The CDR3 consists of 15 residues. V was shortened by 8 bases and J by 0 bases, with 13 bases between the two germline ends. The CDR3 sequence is CASGWGRTTNEKLFF. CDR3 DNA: TGTGCCAGCGGCTGGGGGCGGACAACTAATGAAAAACTGTTTTTT.

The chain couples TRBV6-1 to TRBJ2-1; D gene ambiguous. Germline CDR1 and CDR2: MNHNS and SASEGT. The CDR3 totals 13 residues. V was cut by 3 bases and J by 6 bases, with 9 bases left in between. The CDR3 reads CASSEVLTNEQFF. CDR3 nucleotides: TGTGCCAGCAGTGAGGTTCTAACCAATGAGCAGTTCTTC.

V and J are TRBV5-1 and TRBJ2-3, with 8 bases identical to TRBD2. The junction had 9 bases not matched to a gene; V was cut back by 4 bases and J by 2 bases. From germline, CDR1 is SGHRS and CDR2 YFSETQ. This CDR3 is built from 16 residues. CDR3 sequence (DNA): TGCGCCAGCAGCCCCGGGGGGGGCCCGTTCACAGATACGCAGTATTTT. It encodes CASSPGGGPFTDTQYF.

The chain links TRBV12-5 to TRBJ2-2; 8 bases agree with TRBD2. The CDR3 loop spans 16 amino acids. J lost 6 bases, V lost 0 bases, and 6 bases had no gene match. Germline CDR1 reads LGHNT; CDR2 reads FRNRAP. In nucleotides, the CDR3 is TGTGCTAGTGGTTTGGTAAATCGGGGGGGACCCGGGGAGCTGTTTTTT. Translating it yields CASGLVNRGGPGELFF.

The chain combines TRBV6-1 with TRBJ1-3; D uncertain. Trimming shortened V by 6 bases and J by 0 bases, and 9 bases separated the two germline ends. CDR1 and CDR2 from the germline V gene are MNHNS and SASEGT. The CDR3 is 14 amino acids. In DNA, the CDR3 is TGTGCCAGCAGCACTATAGGCTCTGGAAACACCATATATTTT. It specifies CASSTIGSGNTIYF.